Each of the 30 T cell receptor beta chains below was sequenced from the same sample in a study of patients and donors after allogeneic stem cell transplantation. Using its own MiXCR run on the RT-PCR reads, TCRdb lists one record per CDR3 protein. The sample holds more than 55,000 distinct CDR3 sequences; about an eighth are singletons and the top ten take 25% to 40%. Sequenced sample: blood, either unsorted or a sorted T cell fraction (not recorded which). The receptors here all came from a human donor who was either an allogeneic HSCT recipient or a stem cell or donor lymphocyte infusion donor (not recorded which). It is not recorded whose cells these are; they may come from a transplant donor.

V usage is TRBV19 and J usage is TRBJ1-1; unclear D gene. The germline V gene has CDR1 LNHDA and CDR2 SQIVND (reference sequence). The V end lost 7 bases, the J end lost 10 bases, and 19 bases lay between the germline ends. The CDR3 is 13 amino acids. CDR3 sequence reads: CASTQEWEGRAFF. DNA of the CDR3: TGTGCCAGTACCCAAGAGTGGGAGGGTAGAGCTTTCTTT.

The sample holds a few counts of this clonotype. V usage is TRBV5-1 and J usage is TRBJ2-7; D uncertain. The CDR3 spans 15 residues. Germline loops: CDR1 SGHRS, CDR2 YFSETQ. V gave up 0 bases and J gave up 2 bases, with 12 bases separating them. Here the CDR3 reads CASSLGPESPYEQYF. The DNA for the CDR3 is TGCGCCAGCAGCTTGGGACCGGAGAGTCCCTACGAGCAGTACTTC.

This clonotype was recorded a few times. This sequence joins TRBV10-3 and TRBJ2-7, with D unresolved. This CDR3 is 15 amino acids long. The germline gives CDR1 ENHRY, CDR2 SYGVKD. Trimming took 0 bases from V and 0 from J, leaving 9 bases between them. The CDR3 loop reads CAISESTAHSYEQYF. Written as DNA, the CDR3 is TGTGCCATCAGTGAGTCAACAGCCCACTCCTACGAGCAGTACTTC.

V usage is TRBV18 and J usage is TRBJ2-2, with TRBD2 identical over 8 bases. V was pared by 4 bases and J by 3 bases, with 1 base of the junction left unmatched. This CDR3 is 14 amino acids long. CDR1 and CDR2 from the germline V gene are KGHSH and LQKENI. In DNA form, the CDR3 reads TGTGCCAGCTCACAGGGACTAGACACCGGGGAGCTGTTTTTT. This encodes CASSQGLDTGELFF.

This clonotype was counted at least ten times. The CDR3 bases are TGTGCCAGCAGTTACGTGGCACCGCGCGATGAGCAGTTCTTC. This translates into CASSYVAPRDEQFF. This chain joins TRBV6-5 and TRBJ2-1, with D unclear. V was shortened by 2 bases and J by 8 bases, with 13 bases between the two germline ends. The CDR3 spans 14 residues. CDR1 and CDR2 (germline): MNHEY, SVGAGI.

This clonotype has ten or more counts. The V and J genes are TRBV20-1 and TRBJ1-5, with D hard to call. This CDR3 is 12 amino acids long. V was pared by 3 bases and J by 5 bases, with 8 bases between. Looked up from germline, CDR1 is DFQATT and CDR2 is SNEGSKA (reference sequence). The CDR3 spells CSASYTDQPQHF. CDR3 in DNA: TGCAGTGCTAGCTATACAGATCAGCCCCAGCATTTT.

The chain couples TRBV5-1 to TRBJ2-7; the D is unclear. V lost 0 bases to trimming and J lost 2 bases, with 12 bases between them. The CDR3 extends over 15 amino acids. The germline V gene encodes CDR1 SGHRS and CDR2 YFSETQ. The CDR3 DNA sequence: TGCGCCAGCAGCTTGGTTCCGTTCATCACCTACGAGCAGTACTTC. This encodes CASSLVPFITYEQYF.

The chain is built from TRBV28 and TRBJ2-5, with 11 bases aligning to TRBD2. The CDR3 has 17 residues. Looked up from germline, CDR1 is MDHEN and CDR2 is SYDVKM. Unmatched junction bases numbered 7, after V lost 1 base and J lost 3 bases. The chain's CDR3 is CASSLLLAGDVEETQYF. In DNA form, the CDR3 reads TGTGCCAGCAGTTTATTACTAGCGGGAGATGTGGAAGAGACCCAGTACTTC.

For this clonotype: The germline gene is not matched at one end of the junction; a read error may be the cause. DNA of the CDR3: TGTGCCAGCGGCTTTACTGGGAATAATGAAAAACTGTTTTTT. Its translation: CASGFTGNNEKLFF. This chain uses TRBV5-6 with TRBJ1-4, with D hard to call. CDR1 is SGHDT, CDR2 YYEEEE, per germline. The CDR3 is 14 amino acids.

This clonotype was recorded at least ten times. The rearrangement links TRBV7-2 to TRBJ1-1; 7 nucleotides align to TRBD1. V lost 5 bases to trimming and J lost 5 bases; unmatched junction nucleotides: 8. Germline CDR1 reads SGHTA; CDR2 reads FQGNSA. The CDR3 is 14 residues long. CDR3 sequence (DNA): TGTGCCAGCAGCCTAAGACAGGGAGAGACTGAAGCTTTCTTT. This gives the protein CASSLRQGETEAFF.

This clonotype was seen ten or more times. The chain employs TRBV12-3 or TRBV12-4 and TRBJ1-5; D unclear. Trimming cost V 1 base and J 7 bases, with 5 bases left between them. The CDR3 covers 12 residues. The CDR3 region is CASSLGVQPQHF. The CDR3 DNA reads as TGTGCCAGCAGTTTAGGGGTGCAGCCCCAGCATTTT.

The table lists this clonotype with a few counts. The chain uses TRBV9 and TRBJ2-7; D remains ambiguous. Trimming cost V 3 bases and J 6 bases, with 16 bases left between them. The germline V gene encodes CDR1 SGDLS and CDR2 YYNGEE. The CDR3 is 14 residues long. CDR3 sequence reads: CASSGDWGVGEQYF. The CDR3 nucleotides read TGTGCCAGCAGCGGGGATTGGGGTGTGGGCGAGCAGTACTTC. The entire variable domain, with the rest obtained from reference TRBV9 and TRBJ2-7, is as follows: DSGVTQTPKHLITATGQRVTLRCSPRSGDLSVYWYQQSLDQGLQFLIQYYNGEERAKGNILERFSAQQFPDLHSELNLSSLELGDSALYFCASSGDWGVGEQYFGPGTRLTVT.

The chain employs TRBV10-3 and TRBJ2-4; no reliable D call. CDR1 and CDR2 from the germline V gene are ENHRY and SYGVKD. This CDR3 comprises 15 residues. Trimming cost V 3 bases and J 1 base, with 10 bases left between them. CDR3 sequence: CAISDSVFAKNIQYF. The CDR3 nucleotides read TGTGCCATCAGTGATTCCGTTTTCGCCAAAAACATTCAGTACTTC.

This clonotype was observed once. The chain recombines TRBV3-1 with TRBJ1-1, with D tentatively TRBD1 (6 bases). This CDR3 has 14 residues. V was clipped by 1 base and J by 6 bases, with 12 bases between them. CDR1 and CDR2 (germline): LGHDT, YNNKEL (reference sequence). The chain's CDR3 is CASSQVSGAPEAFF. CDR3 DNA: TGTGCCAGCAGCCAAGTGTCAGGGGCCCCTGAAGCTTTCTTT.

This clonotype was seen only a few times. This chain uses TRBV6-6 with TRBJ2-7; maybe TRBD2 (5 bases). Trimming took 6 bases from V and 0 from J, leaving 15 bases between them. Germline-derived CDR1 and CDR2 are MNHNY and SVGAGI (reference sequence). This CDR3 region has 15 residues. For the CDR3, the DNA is TGTGCCAGCAGAATGGTGGAGGCTCGCTCCTACGAGCAGTACTTC. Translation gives CASRMVEARSYEQYF.

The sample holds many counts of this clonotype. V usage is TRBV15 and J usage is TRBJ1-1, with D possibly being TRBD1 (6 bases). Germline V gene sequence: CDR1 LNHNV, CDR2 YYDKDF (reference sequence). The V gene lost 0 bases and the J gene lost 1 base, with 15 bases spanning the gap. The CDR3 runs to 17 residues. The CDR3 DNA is TGTGCCACCAGCAGAGATCCGGACAGACCCCCGAACACTGAAGCTTTCTTT. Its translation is CATSRDPDRPPNTEAFF.

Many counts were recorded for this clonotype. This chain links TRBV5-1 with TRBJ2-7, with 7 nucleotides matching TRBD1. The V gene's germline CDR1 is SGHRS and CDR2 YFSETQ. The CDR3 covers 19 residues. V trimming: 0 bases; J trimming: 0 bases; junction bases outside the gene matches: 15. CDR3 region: CASSLVRQKMGQLSYEQYF. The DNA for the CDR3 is TGCGCCAGCAGCTTGGTCCGGCAGAAGATGGGACAGCTCTCCTACGAGCAGTACTTC.

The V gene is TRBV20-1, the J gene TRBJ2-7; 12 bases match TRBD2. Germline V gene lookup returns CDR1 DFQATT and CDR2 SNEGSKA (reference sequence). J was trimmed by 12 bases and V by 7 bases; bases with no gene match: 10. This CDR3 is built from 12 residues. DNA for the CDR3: TGCAGTGTCCCAGGACTAGCGGGGACGCGGTACTTC. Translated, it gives CSVPGLAGTRYF.

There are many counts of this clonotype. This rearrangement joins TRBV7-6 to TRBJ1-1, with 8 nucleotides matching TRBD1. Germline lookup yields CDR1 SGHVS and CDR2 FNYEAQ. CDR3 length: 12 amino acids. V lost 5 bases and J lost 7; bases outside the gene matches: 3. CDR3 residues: CASSRGQGEAFF. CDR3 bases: TGTGCCAGCAGCCGAGGACAGGGTGAAGCTTTCTTT.

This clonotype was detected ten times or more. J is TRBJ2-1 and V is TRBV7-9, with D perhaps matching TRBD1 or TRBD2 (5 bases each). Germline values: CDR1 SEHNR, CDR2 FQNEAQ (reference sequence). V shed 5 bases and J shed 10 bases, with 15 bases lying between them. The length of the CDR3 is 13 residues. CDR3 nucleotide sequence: TGTGCCAGCAGCCCTTGGGACCGCCCGGAGCAGTTCTTC. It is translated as CASSPWDRPEQFF.

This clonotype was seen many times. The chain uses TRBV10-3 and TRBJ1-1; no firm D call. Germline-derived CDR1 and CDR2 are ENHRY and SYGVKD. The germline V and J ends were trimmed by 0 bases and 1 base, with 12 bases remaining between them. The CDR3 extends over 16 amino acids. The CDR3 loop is CAISESVGTQNTEAFF. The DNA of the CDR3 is TGTGCCATCAGTGAGTCAGTTGGCACACAGAACACTGAAGCTTTCTTT.

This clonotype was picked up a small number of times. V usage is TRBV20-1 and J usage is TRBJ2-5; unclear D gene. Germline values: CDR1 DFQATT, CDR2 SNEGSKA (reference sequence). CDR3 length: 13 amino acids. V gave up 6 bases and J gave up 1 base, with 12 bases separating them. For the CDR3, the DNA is TGCAGTGCCAAGGGTACTATCCAAGAGACCCAGTACTTC. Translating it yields CSAKGTIQETQYF.

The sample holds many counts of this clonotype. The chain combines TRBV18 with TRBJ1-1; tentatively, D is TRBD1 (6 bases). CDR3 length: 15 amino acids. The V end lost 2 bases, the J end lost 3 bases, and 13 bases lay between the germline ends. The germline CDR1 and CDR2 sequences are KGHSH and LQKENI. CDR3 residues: CASSPRQVADTEAFF. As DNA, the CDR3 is TGTGCCAGCTCACCAAGACAGGTCGCTGACACTGAAGCTTTCTTT.

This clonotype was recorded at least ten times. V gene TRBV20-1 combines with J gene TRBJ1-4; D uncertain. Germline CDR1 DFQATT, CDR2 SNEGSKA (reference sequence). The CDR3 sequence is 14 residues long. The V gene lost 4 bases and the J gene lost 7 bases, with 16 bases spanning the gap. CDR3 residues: CSAKADIGTEKLFF. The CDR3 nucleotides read TGCAGTGCTAAGGCTGACATAGGAACTGAAAAACTGTTTTTT.

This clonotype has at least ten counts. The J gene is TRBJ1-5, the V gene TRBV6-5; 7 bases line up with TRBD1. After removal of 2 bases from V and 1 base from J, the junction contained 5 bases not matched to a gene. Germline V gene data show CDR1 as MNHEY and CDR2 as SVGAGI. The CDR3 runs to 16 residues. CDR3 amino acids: CASSYGAGGSNQPQHF. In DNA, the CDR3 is TGTGCCAGCAGTTACGGGGCAGGGGGAAGCAATCAGCCCCAGCATTTT.

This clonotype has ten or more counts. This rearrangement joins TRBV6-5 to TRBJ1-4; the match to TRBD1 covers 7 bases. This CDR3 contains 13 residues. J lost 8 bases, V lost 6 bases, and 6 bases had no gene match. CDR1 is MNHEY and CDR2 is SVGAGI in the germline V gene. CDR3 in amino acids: CASRQGGVEKLFF. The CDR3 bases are TGTGCCAGCAGGCAGGGGGGAGTGGAAAAACTGTTTTTT.

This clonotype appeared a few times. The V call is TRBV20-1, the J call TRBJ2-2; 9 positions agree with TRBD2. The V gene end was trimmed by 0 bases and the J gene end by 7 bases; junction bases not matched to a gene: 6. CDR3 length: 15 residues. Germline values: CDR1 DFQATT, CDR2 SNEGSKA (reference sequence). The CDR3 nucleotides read TGCAGTGCTAGAGACGTAGCGGGAGCCGTCGGGGAGCTGTTTTTT. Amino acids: CSARDVAGAVGELFF.

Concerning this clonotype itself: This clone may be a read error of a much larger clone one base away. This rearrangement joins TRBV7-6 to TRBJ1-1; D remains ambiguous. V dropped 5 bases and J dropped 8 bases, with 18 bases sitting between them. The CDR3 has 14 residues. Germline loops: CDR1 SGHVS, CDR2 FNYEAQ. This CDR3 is CASSPIFDPWEAFF. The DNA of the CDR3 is TGTGCCAGCAGCCCGATATTTGACCCCTGGGAAGCTTTCTTT.

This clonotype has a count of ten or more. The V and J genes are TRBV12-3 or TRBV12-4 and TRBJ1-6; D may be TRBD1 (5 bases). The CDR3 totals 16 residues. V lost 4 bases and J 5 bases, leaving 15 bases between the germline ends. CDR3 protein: CASSSPQGRNNSPLHF. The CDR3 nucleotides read TGTGCCAGCAGTTCTCCCCAGGGACGGAATAATTCACCCCTCCACTTT.

CDR3 in DNA: TGTGCCAGCAGTTTAAGGGTTGGCAGGAACAATGGGCAGTACTTC. Translation: CASSLRVGRNNGQYF. V gene TRBV28 combines with J gene TRBJ2-7; D unresolved. The CDR3 has 15 residues. Trimming removed 2 bases from V and 9 bases from J, with 20 bases in between. Germline V gene sequence: CDR1 MDHEN, CDR2 SYDVKM.